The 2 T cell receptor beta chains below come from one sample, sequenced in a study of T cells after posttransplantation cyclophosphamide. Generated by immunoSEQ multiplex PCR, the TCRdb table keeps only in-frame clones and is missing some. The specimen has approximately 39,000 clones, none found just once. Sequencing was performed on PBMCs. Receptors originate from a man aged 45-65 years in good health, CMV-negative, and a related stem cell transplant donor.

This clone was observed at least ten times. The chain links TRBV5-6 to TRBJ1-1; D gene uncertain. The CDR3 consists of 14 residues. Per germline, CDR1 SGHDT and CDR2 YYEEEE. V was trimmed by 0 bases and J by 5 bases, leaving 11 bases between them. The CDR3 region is CASSLGRRGTEAFF. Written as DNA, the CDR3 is TGTGCCAGCAGCTTGGGGCGACGCGGAACTGAAGCTTTCTTT.

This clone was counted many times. The CDR3 loop reads CASSVDRGGGYTF. DNA for the CDR3: TGTGCCAGCAGCGTGGACAGGGGGGGTGGCTACACCTTC. This chain connects TRBV9 to TRBJ1-2; 10 bases are shared with TRBD1. The CDR3 consists of 13 residues. Germline CDR1 SGDLS, CDR2 YYNGEE. J gave up 7 bases and V 2 bases, and 2 bases lay outside the gene matches.